These T cell receptor beta chains were read from a single sample in a study of control samples from healthy donors and cancer patients. TCRdb's copy holds only in-frame clones and misses some; the assay was immunoSEQ multiplex PCR. In the table there are 100,000 to 150,000 clones, approximately 90% of which are singletons. Sequencing input: blood. The receptors shown here come from a man between 35 and 55 years old in good health. Each CDR3 is given without its conserved first and last residue. A D gene is named only where the DNA matches it firmly. Clone size is shown for a subset of rows, as once, few, many or a class of expanded clone.

V gene: TRBV10-3; clone size: -; D gene: TRBD2; J gene: TRBJ2-5; CDR3 protein: AIRTSGGVYDQETQY
V gene: TRBV7-9; clone size: -; D gene: -; J gene: TRBJ1-2; CDR3 protein: ASSTWTGLSTGGYT
V gene: TRBV12-3/TRBV12-4; clone size: -; D gene: -; J gene: TRBJ1-3; CDR3 protein: ASGRNSGNTIY
V gene: TRBV18; clone size: -; D gene: TRBD2; J gene: TRBJ2-7; CDR3 protein: ASSPPFLGGAEQY
V gene: TRBV9; clone size: -; D gene: TRBD2; J gene: TRBJ2-5; CDR3 protein: ASSSTSGGAGETQY
V gene: TRBV9; clone size: -; D gene: -; J gene: TRBJ1-1; CDR3 protein: ASSLRGTLNTEAF
V gene: TRBV10-3; clone size: -; D gene: -; J gene: TRBJ1-2; CDR3 protein: AISDREYANYGYT
V gene: TRBV19; clone size: -; D gene: -; J gene: TRBJ1-1; CDR3 protein: ASSISYGAF
V gene: TRBV9; clone size: few; D gene: -; J gene: TRBJ1-5; CDR3 protein: ASSLDGAGDQPQH
V gene: TRBV3-1/TRBV3-2; clone size: once; D gene: -; J gene: TRBJ2-7; CDR3 protein: ASSQANRVEQY
V gene: TRBV6-6; clone size: -; D gene: -; J gene: TRBJ2-7; CDR3 protein: ASCQTYPPYEQY
V gene: TRBV11-2; clone size: -; D gene: -; J gene: TRBJ1-1; CDR3 protein: ASSLRLGTEAF
V gene: TRBV3-1/TRBV3-2; clone size: -; D gene: -; J gene: TRBJ2-7; CDR3 protein: ASSHRTSYEQY
V gene: TRBV28; clone size: -; D gene: -; J gene: TRBJ2-1; CDR3 protein: ASSQPHGLQEQF
V gene: TRBV7-2; clone size: -; D gene: -; J gene: TRBJ2-1; CDR3 protein: ASSLDRESEQF
V gene: TRBV12-3/TRBV12-4; clone size: -; D gene: -; J gene: TRBJ1-2; CDR3 protein: ASRRDSNYGYT
V gene: TRBV9; clone size: -; D gene: -; J gene: TRBJ2-1; CDR3 protein: ASSPGGASYNEQF
V gene: TRBV24-1; clone size: -; D gene: -; J gene: TRBJ2-5; CDR3 protein: ATSDHTRGDQETQY
V gene: TRBV5-1; clone size: -; D gene: TRBD1; J gene: TRBJ1-2; CDR3 protein: ASSLVGGQGNYGYT
V gene: TRBV7-8; clone size: -; D gene: -; J gene: TRBJ1-4; CDR3 protein: ASSLGIGNEKLF
V gene: TRBV5-1; clone size: -; D gene: -; J gene: TRBJ1-4; CDR3 protein: ASSLGSGEKLF
V gene: TRBV5-4; clone size: -; D gene: TRBD2; J gene: TRBJ2-1; CDR3 protein: ASSLARGGYNEQF
V gene: TRBV28; clone size: -; D gene: -; J gene: TRBJ2-3; CDR3 protein: ASSLGELGTQY
V gene: TRBV18; clone size: -; D gene: TRBD2; J gene: TRBJ2-5; CDR3 protein: ASSPPSGGRTQY
V gene: TRBV15; clone size: -; D gene: -; J gene: TRBJ1-2; CDR3 protein: ATSGAFGGYT
V gene: TRBV19; clone size: -; D gene: -; J gene: TRBJ1-4; CDR3 protein: ASSIGGELNEKLF